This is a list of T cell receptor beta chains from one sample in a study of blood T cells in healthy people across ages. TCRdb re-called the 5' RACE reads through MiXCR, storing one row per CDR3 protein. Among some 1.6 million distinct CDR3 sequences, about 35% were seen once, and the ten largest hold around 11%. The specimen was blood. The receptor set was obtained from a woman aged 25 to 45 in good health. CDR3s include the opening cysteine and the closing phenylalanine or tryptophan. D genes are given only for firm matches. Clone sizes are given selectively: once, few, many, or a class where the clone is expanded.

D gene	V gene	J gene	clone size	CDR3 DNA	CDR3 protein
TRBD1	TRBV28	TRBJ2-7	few	TGTGCCAGCAGTTTAGTAGGGGACAGACTAAACTACGAGCAGTACTTC	CASSLVGDRLNYEQYF
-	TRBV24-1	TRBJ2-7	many	TGTGCCACCAAGAGGGCCTCCTACGAGCAGTACTTC	CATKRASYEQYF
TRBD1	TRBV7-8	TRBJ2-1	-	TGTGCCAGCAGCCAGACAGGGGGCGCCTACAATGAGCAGTTCTTC	CASSQTGGAYNEQFF
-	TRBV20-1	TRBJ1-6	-	TGCAGTGCTAACCTCGGAAACTCCTATAATTCACCCCTCCACTTT	CSANLGNSYNSPLHF
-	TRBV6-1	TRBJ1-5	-	TGTGCCAGCAGTGAGGCGGTATTCTTATATCAGCCCCAGCATTTT	CASSEAVFLYQPQHF
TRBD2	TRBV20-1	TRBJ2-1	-	TGCAGTGCTAGAGTAGAGCGGGAGGGGGAGAACAATGAGCAGTTCTTC	CSARVEREGENNEQFF
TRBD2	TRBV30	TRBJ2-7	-	TGTGCCCTCGGGAGCGGGAGAGGGTACGAGCAGTACTTC	CALGSGRGYEQYF
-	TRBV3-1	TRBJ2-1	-	TGTGCCAGCAGCCCAAAGGGAATTACACCGACTTCCTACAATGAGCAGTTCTTC	CASSPKGITPTSYNEQFF
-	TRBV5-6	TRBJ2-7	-	TGTGCCAGCAGCTTGAGGTCCAACGTCCACGAGCAGTACTTC	CASSLRSNVHEQYF
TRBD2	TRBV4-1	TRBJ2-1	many	TGCGCCAGCAGCCAAGATAGCGGGGCGGCCTCCTACAATGAGCAGTTCTTC	CASSQDSGAASYNEQFF
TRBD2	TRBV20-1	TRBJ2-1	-	TGCAGTGCTTTGATGGGAACTAGCGGTTGGAGTGGTGAGCAGTTCTTC	CSALMGTSGWSGEQFF
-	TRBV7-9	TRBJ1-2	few	TGTGCCAGCAGCAAAGACGGGACACCCTATGGCTACACCTTC	CASSKDGTPYGYTF
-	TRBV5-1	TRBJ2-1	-	TGCGCCGGCAGCTTCGGAGTTTCCGGGGATGAGCAGTTCTTC	CAGSFGVSGDEQFF
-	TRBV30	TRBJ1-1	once	TGTGCCTTAACTCAGGGGACTGAAGCTTTCTTT	CALTQGTEAFF
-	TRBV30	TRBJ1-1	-	TGTGCCTGGAAAAGTTGGAGCACTGAAGCTTTCTTT	CAWKSWSTEAFF
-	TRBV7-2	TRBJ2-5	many	TGTGCCAGCAGCTTGGAACGGGCCGCAGAGACCCAGTACTTC	CASSLERAAETQYF
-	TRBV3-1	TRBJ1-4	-	TGTGCCAGCAGCCAAGATCTAGGGGACACTAGTTTCGGGGAAAAACTGTTTTTT	CASSQDLGDTSFGEKLFF
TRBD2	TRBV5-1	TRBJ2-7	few	TGCGCCAGCACGGGACTAGCGGGAGACAGCGAGCAGTACTTC	CASTGLAGDSEQYF
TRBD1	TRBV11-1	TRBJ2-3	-	TGTGCCAGCAGCTTTGGGGGACAGACCACAGATACGCAGTATTTT	CASSFGGQTTDTQYF
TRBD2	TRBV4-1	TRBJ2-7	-	TGCGCCAGCAGCTCACTAGCGGGAATATACAATGAGCAGTACTTC	CASSSLAGIYNEQYF
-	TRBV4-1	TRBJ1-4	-	TGCGCCAGCAGCCAAGTGGAGGGGAATGAAAAACTGTTTTTT	CASSQVEGNEKLFF
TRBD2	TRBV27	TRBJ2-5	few	TGTGCCAGCAGTTTATCGACTAGCGGGGGGGAGACCCAGTACTTC	CASSLSTSGGETQYF
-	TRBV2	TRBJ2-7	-	TGTGCCAGCAGAGAAGCCATGGTGGGTGAGCAGTACTTC	CASREAMVGEQYF
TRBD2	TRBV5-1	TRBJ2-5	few	TGCGCCAGCAGCTTGGTGTTGGCGGGAGATTGGGAGACCCAGTACTTC	CASSLVLAGDWETQYF
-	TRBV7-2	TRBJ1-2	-	TGTGCCAGCAGCCCCGACCGTTACCTCCTCTATGGCTACACCTTC	CASSPDRYLLYGYTF
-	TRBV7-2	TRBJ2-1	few	TGTGCCGGCAGCTTCTCCTCCCCCACGGGTCAGCAGTTCTTC	CAGSFSSPTGQQFF
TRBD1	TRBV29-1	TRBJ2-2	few	TGCAGCGTACAGAACAGGGGAATAACTCCCGGGGAGCTGTTTTTT	CSVQNRGITPGELFF
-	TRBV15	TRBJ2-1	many	TGTGCCACCAGCAGGTCAAGCAATGAGCAGTTCTTC	CATSRSSNEQFF
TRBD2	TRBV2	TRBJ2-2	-	TGTGCCAGCGACTTCGCGGGAGTGGGTGGCGGGGAGCTGTTTTTT	CASDFAGVGGGELFF
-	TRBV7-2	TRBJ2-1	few	TGTGCCAGCAGCTTACGTGGTAGCCCGGACTACAATGAGCAGTTCTTC	CASSLRGSPDYNEQFF
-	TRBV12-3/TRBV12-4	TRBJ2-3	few	TGTGCCAGCAGCTTAGGGGTCTTAGGGGGGATCCGAGGAGATACGCAGTATTTT	CASSLGVLGGIRGDTQYF
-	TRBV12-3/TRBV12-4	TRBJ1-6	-	TGTGCCAGCAGTTTAGGGGGGGGAAGATCACCCCTCCACTTT	CASSLGGGRSPLHF
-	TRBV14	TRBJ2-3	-	TGTGCCAGCAGCCCGATTAGGGACACCTTGGGAGATACGCAGTATTTT	CASSPIRDTLGDTQYF
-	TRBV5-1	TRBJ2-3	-	TGCGCCAGCAGCTTTCAGGAGCCAGACACAGATACGCAGTATTTT	CASSFQEPDTDTQYF
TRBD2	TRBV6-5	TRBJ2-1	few	TGTGCCAGCAGTTACTCGAGGCTAGCGGGAAGCAATGAGCAGTTCTTC	CASSYSRLAGSNEQFF
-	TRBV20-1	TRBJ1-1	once	TGCAGTGCTAGAGATCGGAGGGGGGGAACTGAAGCTTTCTTT	CSARDRRGGTEAFF
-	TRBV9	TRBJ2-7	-	TGTGCCAGCAGCGTAGGGGGAGGACGAAACGAGCAGTACTTC	CASSVGGGRNEQYF
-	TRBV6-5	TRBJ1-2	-	TGTGCCAGCAGTTACTCGGGACCTGATGGCTACACCTTC	CASSYSGPDGYTF
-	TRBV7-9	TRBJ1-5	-	TGTGCCAGCAGCTTAGACCTGGGTAATCAGCCCCAGCATTTT	CASSLDLGNQPQHF
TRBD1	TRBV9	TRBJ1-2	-	TGTGCCGGCAGCGTTGGACAGGTCGGGATAAGAGGCTATGGCTACACCTTC	CAGSVGQVGIRGYGYTF
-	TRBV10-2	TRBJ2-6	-	TGCGCCAGCAGTGAGGGCGGGCCTGGGGCCAACGTCCTGACTTTC	CASSEGGPGANVLTF
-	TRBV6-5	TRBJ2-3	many	TGTGCCACACTTACAAGATCTACGCAGTATTTT	CATLTRSTQYF